The entry that follows covers one T cell receptor beta chain sequence. The source material, RNA transcripts, was used to amplify TCR beta CDR3 regions. The TCR CDR3 first-round RT-PCR relied on the HTBI primer set. TCRdb itself ran the multiplex PCR reads through MiXCR, one entry per CDR3 protein. The data hold more than 300,000 distinct CDR3 sequences, with approximately 13% observed a single time. This specimen comes from a study of T cells in Graves' hyperthyroidism and ophthalmopathy. After removal of 5 bases from V and 8 bases from J, the junction contained 8 bases not matched to a gene. The length of the CDR3 is 14 residues. Germline CDR1 is LNHDA and CDR2 is SQIVND (reference sequence).

The sequenced sample was blood. The chain couples TRBV19 to TRBJ1-2; the match to TRBD1 covers 10 bases. The sequence was obtained from a woman between 18 and 29 years old with Graves' hyperthyroidism. CDR3 amino acids: CASSPGTGENGYTF. The DNA for the CDR3 is TGTGCCAGTAGTCCTGGGACAGGGGAGAACGGCTACACCTTC.